This note documents a single TCR beta chain sequence. This sample was taken from a study of T cell changes during pregnancy in multiple sclerosis. Clones were read by immunoSEQ multiplex PCR, and TCRdb kept only the in-frame ones, dropping some. The sample comprises some 54,000 clones, 85% to 95% of which are singletons, and 3% to 3.5% rests with the top ten. The trim removed 6 bases at V and 4 bases at J, leaving 8 bases unmatched. Germline V CDR1 and CDR2: SGHRS, YFSETQ. This CDR3 is built from 14 residues. The TCR originated in a female donor with multiple sclerosis, enrolled in a pregnancy study. The chain has TRBV5-1 and TRBJ2-7, with 9 bases lining up with TRBD1. The sequenced sample was CD8+ T cells from peripheral blood mononuclear cells, obtained in the third trimester of pregnancy. CDR3 in DNA: TGCGCCAGCACCTCCGGGACAGGGCAATACGAGCAGTACTTC. This gives the protein CASTSGTGQYEQYF.